This T cell receptor (beta chain) was sequenced for a study of naive and memory T cell subsets. Broader study findings: Naive and memory subsets had different power law exponents for TCR abundance.

As regards this clonotype: No antigen is known for it.

An equimolar mix of two oligonucleotides served as the beta constant-region primer for TRBC1 and TRBC2. Nested alpha and beta constant-region primers with the SP2 primer drove four PCR rounds on ligated cDNA. TCRdb passed the UMI-ligation and nested PCR reads through MiXCR, listing each CDR3 protein once. In the table there are about 82,000 distinct CDR3 sequences, roughly 9.2% of which are singletons. Material: naive CD8+ T cells from blood. The clonotype was recovered from a human donor in good health.

CDR3 nucleotides: TGTGCCAGCAGTGAAGCACCAGCCCCCACAGATACGCAGTATTTT. As protein: CASSEAPAPTDTQYF. The chain combines TRBV6-1 with TRBJ2-3; D unclear. V lost 0 bases, J lost 2 bases, and 9 bases lay in between. The CDR3 sequence is 15 residues long. Germline assignment: CDR1 MNHNS and CDR2 SASEGT.